Below are 24 T cell receptor beta chains sequenced from a single sample in a study of blood T cell repertoires in COVID-19 (dated by TCRdb to about 2020). Preparation of the library involved the immunoSEQ multiplex PCR assay. TCRdb's version of the immuneACCESS table is confined to in-frame rearrangements and falls short of the full clone set. An unresolved V gene accounts for under half of the shortfall where checked; the remainder is of unknown origin. This sample holds fewer than 55,000 clones; around four fifths were observed only once. The ten largest account for less than 3% of the sample. Source material: peripheral blood. These receptors all come from a woman in her sixties or seventies with acute or convalescent COVID-19.

This chain uses TRBV4-2 with TRBJ1-1; D ambiguous. CDR3 length: 14 residues. Trimming cost V 0 bases and J 4 bases, with 9 bases left between them. Per the germline V gene, CDR1 is LGHNA and CDR2 is YNFKEQ. CDR3 sequence (DNA): TGTGCCAGCAGCCAAGATGGAGGAGGCACTGAAGCTTTCTTT. Its translation is CASSQDGGGTEAFF.

The genes are TRBV7-2 and TRBJ2-5; possible D gene TRBD2, 5 bases. Germline CDR1 reads SGHTA; CDR2 reads FQGNSA. This CDR3 region has 16 residues. V was shortened by 1 base and J by 4 bases, with 16 bases between the two germline ends. CDR3 DNA: TGTGCCAGCAGCTTAGGTCGGGCCCCCGAGGGAGAGACCCAGTACTTC. It specifies CASSLGRAPEGETQYF.

The V and J genes are TRBV6-5 and TRBJ1-2, with TRBD1 matching 7 bases. Trimming removed 6 bases from V and 8 bases from J; junction bases left unmatched: 12. The CDR3 covers 14 residues. Germline V gene data show CDR1 as MNHEY and CDR2 as SVGAGI. CDR3 sequence (DNA): TGTGCCAGCAGCCTGACAGGGTTTGGGGACGGCTACACCTTC. Translating gives CASSLTGFGDGYTF.

This rearrangement joins TRBV7-8 to TRBJ1-2; TRBD1 matches 7 bases. V was pared by 0 bases and J by 5 bases, with 6 bases of the junction left unmatched. Germline lookup yields CDR1 SGHVS and CDR2 FQNEAQ. This CDR3 spans 15 amino acids. CDR3 amino acids: CASSLAGQGEYGYTF. The CDR3, as DNA: TGTGCCAGCAGCTTAGCTGGGCAGGGGGAGTATGGCTACACCTTC.

About this clone itself: One junction end disagrees with the germline gene, perhaps due to a read error. The chain uses TRBV12-3 or TRBV12-4 and TRBJ1-2, with D perhaps matching TRBD1 (6 bases). There are 13 residues in the CDR3. The CDR3 DNA follows: TGTGCCAGCCACGACAGGAACGGCTATAGCTACACCTTC. As protein: CASHDRNGYSYTF.

This clone was seen more than once but under ten times. This chain connects TRBV7-2 to TRBJ2-7, with D perhaps TRBD2 (7 bases). Germline CDR1 and CDR2: SGHTA and FQGNSA. This CDR3 is 15 amino acids long. V was pared by 0 bases and J by 2 bases, with 11 bases between. DNA of the CDR3: TGTGCCAGCAGCTTAGCGGCGGGGGCGACCTACGAGCAGTACTTC. It codes for CASSLAAGATYEQYF.

This clone was counted once. The V gene is TRBV5-4, the J gene TRBJ2-5; 16 bases fit TRBD2. Losses at the gene ends were 4 bases for V and 5 bases for J; bases not matched to a gene: 8. CDR1 SGHNT and CDR2 YYREEE come from the germline V gene (reference sequence). This CDR3 comprises 17 residues. CDR3 protein: CASSPGLAGGPEETQYF. DNA for the CDR3: TGTGCCAGCAGCCCGGGACTAGCGGGAGGGCCCGAGGAGACCCAGTACTTC. Full variable domain (rest looked up from reference TRBV5-4 and TRBJ2-5): ETGVTQSPTHLIKTRGQQVTLRCSSQSGHNTVSWYQQALGQGPQFIFQYYREEENGRGNFPPRFSGLQFPNYSSELNVNALELDDSALYLCASSPGLAGGPEETQYFGPGTRLLVL.

The chain links TRBV6-1 to TRBJ1-1; D uncertain. Germline-derived CDR1 and CDR2 are MNHNS and SASEGT. CDR3 length: 14 residues. Trimming took 2 bases from V and 1 from J, leaving 8 bases between them. CDR3 nucleotides: TGTGCCAGCAGTGAATCGGGAGGGAACACTGAAGCTTTCTTT. Translation gives CASSESGGNTEAFF.

V gene TRBV3-1 (or the pseudogene TRBV3-2) combines with J gene TRBJ2-2, with a possible D match to TRBD1 (7 bases). CDR3 length: 13 amino acids. CDR1 and CDR2 from the germline V gene are LGHDT and YNNKEL (reference sequence). V was clipped by 8 bases and J by 4 bases, with 11 bases between them. As DNA, the CDR3 is TGTGCCAGCCGGAGGGGGCTCACCGGGGAGCTGTTTTTT. Translation: CASRRGLTGELFF.

The chain uses TRBV9 and TRBJ1-2, with TRBD1 as a possible D gene (5 bases). Trimming pared 4 bases from V and 4 bases from J, leaving 17 bases between. The CDR3 loop spans 15 amino acids. CDR1 is SGDLS, CDR2 YYNGEE, per germline. The CDR3 DNA sequence: TGTGCCAGCAGCCCCCAGGACAATTTAGGCTATGGCTACACCTTC. This gives the protein CASSPQDNLGYGYTF.

The V call is TRBV4-2, the J call TRBJ2-7; a possible D gene is TRBD2 (5 bases). CDR3 length: 14 residues. The germline CDR1 and CDR2 sequences are LGHNA and YNFKEQ. Trimming cost V 7 bases and J 0 bases, with 13 bases left between them. The CDR3 nucleotides read TGTGCCAGCACCCGGGGAGCCAACTCCTACGAGCAGTACTTC. Protein product: CASTRGANSYEQYF.

The V call is TRBV7-2, the J call TRBJ2-2; no reliable D call. CDR3 length: 13 amino acids. The V end lost 1 base, the J end lost 4 bases, and 4 bases lay between the germline ends. Germline loops: CDR1 SGHTA, CDR2 FQGNSA. In DNA, the CDR3 is TGTGCCAGCAGCTTAGTAGCCACCGGGGAGCTGTTTTTT. Amino acid sequence: CASSLVATGELFF.

The chain couples TRBV24-1 to TRBJ2-5, with a possible D match to TRBD1 (6 bases). The CDR3 has 16 amino acids. The germline V and J ends were trimmed by 0 bases and 5 bases, with 15 bases remaining between them. CDR1 KGHDR and CDR2 SFDVKD come from the germline V gene. The CDR3 nucleotides read TGTGCCACCAGTGATTTGTCAGGGGCGTATGGGGAGACCCAGTACTTC. It encodes CATSDLSGAYGETQYF.

The chain carries TRBV9 and TRBJ2-1; D perhaps matches TRBD1 (6 bases). Germline CDR1 SGDLS, CDR2 YYNGEE. Between the trimmed V and J ends, which lost 3 bases and 6 bases, there was a span of 10 bases. CDR3 length equals 13 residues. The CDR3 region has the DNA TGTGCCAGCAGCGCTGACAGGATCAATGAGCAGTTCTTC. Translating it yields CASSADRINEQFF.

The J gene is TRBJ1-1, the V gene TRBV19; no clear D gene. V was shortened by 1 base and J by 5 bases, with 14 bases between the two germline ends. The germline gives CDR1 LNHDA, CDR2 SQIVND (reference sequence). The CDR3 consists of 15 residues. The chain's CDR3 is CASSIVGGKGTEAFF. The CDR3 DNA reads TGTGCCAGTAGTATAGTGGGAGGGAAAGGAACTGAAGCTTTCTTT. Variable domain in full (rest from reference TRBV19 and TRBJ1-1): DGGITQSPKYLFRKEGQNVTLSCEQNLNHDAMYWYRQDPGQGLRLIYYSQIVNDFQKGDIAEGYSVSREKKESFPLTVTSAQKNPTAFYLCASSIVGGKGTEAFFGQGTRLTVV.

The chain recombines TRBV24-1 with TRBJ1-1; the D is unclear. The CDR3 is 14 amino acids. Germline lookup yields CDR1 KGHDR and CDR2 SFDVKD. The ends were cut back, 2 bases at V and 6 bases at J, with 12 bases in the middle. Here the CDR3 DNA reads TGTGCCACCAGTGATTCGACTGAAGTCGCTGAAGCTTTCTTT. Encoded protein: CATSDSTEVAEAFF.

The chain carries TRBV3-1 (or the pseudogene TRBV3-2) and TRBJ1-6; D unresolved. The CDR3 length is 14 residues. V was trimmed by 3 bases and J by 3 bases, leaving 6 bases between them. Germline-derived CDR1 and CDR2 are LGHDT and YNNKEL (reference sequence). DNA of the CDR3: TGTGCCAGCAGCCAGAGTGACTATAATTCACCCCTCCACTTT. Amino acid sequence: CASSQSDYNSPLHF.

This chain connects TRBV5-5 to TRBJ2-5; weak D call: TRBD1 (5 bases). Germline lookup yields CDR1 SGHKS and CDR2 YYEKEE (reference sequence). This CDR3 comprises 13 residues. The germline V and J ends were trimmed by 3 bases and 1 base, with 7 bases remaining between them. The CDR3 region has the DNA TGTGCCAGCAGCTCGGACACCCAAGAGACCCAGTACTTC. Amino acids: CASSSDTQETQYF.

The chain carries TRBV27 and TRBJ1-1, with D possibly being TRBD1 (5 bases). The CDR3 has 13 residues. Per germline, CDR1 MNHEY and CDR2 SMNVEV (reference sequence). Trimming removed 2 bases at V and 10 bases at J, with 14 bases between. The DNA for the CDR3 is TGTGCCAGCAGTTTAGCACCGGGGGTTAGAGCTTTCTTT. Its protein product is CASSLAPGVRAFF.

The chain combines TRBV18 with TRBJ1-4, with 7 positions matching TRBD1. Germline loops: CDR1 KGHSH, CDR2 LQKENI. V dropped 4 bases and J dropped 3; count of bases not matched to a gene: 8. This CDR3 is built from 16 residues. As DNA, the CDR3 is TGTGCCAGCTCACAGACAGGGATCAGGGCTAATGAAAAACTGTTTTTT. Its protein product is CASSQTGIRANEKLFF.

This chain links TRBV28 with TRBJ2-5, with D possibly being TRBD1 (6 bases). The germline gives CDR1 MDHEN, CDR2 SYDVKM. The germline V and J ends were trimmed by 5 bases and 7 bases, with 8 bases remaining between them. The length of the CDR3 is 11 residues. The CDR3: CASSEQGTQYF. In DNA, the CDR3 is TGTGCCAGCAGTGAACAGGGGACCCAGTACTTC.

This clone was observed a single time. This chain connects TRBV18 to TRBJ2-5, with D tentatively TRBD2 (6 bases). The CDR3 sequence is 15 residues long. Germline V gene data show CDR1 as KGHSH and CDR2 as LQKENI. V dropped 3 bases and J dropped 5 bases, with 16 bases sitting between them. CDR3 sequence reads: CASSPRSGLGETQYF. The CDR3 DNA reads TGTGCCAGCTCACCCCGATCGGGACTTGGGGAGACCCAGTACTTC.

V is TRBV30 and J is TRBJ1-6, with 7 nucleotides matching TRBD1. Per germline, CDR1 GTSNPN and CDR2 SVGIG (reference sequence). After removal of 5 bases from V and 7 bases from J, the junction contained 5 bases not matched to a gene. There are 13 residues in the CDR3. The CDR3 DNA reads TGTGCCTGGGGGGGACAGCAAAATTCACCCCTCCACTTT. It is translated as CAWGGQQNSPLHF.

This rearrangement joins TRBV9 to TRBJ1-5, with 7 bases lining up with TRBD1. This CDR3 is 15 amino acids long. Germline lookup yields CDR1 SGDLS and CDR2 YYNGEE. With 4 bases clipped from V and 4 bases from J, the junction kept 8 bases outside the gene matches. The CDR3 DNA is TGTGCCAGCAGCTCCTCCGACAGGGTGAATCAGCCCCAGCATTTT. Translation gives CASSSSDRVNQPQHF.